Listed here are 5 T cell receptor beta chains from one sample, sequenced in a study of shared clonotypes between healthy human individuals (dated by TCRdb to the early 2020s). Library creation used the immunoSEQ multiplex PCR assay. In its TCRdb copy, this immuneACCESS table keeps in-frame sequences only and misses some clones. Where compared with another copy, unresolved V genes explain less than half of these, and the others have no known cause. A total of about a million clones appear in this sample, roughly 80% of them only once. Jointly, the top ten make up approximately 0.9% of the sample. The specimen was memory CD4+ T cells from PBMCs. This specimen's cell subset or site label, per the study, means: CD45RA-negative fraction. These receptors were collected from a man younger than 35 in good health. Some clones in this sample may be carry-over from other donors' samples.

V usage is TRBV10-2 and J usage is TRBJ1-1; D perhaps matches TRBD1 (5 bases). Trimming took 2 bases from V and 11 from J, leaving 9 bases between them. This CDR3 spans 11 amino acids. CDR1 and CDR2 from the germline V gene are WSHSY and SAAADI. The CDR3 sequence is CASSEGARAFF. DNA of the CDR3: TGCGCCAGCAGTGAGGGGGCAAGGGCTTTCTTT.

V and J are TRBV10-3 and TRBJ2-1; TRBD2 matches 15 bases. With V trimmed by 4 bases and J by 3 bases, 1 base remained unmatched. CDR3 length equals 16 residues. CDR1 and CDR2 from the germline V gene are ENHRY and SYGVKD. CDR3 DNA: TGTGCCATCAGTGGGGGACTAGCGGGAGGCTACAATGAGCAGTTCTTC. Amino acids: CAISGGLAGGYNEQFF.

The chain employs TRBV15 and TRBJ2-3, with TRBD1 matching 8 bases. The CDR3 loop spans 16 amino acids. V shed 1 base and J 1 base; nucleotides not matched to a gene: 4. The germline gives CDR1 LNHNV, CDR2 YYDKDF (reference sequence). CDR3 in DNA: TGTGCCACCAGCAGAGCAGGGGGCTGGGGCACAGATACGCAGTATTTT. Amino acids: CATSRAGGWGTDTQYF.

The V gene is TRBV28, the J gene TRBJ1-1; TRBD1 is a possible D gene (5 bases). Deletions cut 7 bases from V and 1 base from J, with 13 bases between. The CDR3 loop spans 14 amino acids. Germline V gene data show CDR1 as MDHEN and CDR2 as SYDVKM. CDR3 DNA sequence: TGTGCCAGCACCCTCAAGGGGACGAACACTGAAGCTTTCTTT. Protein product: CASTLKGTNTEAFF.

The chain carries TRBV7-2 and TRBJ2-7; D is ambiguous. The CDR3 totals 15 residues. CDR1 SGHTA and CDR2 FQGNSA come from the germline V gene. V was shortened by 0 bases and J by 0 bases, with 9 bases between the two germline ends. The CDR3, as DNA: TGTGCCAGCAGCTTAGCTTCGGCTCGCTCCTACGAGCAGTACTTC. As protein: CASSLASARSYEQYF.